The TCR beta chain under discussion was sequenced for a study of OX40 agonist ivuxolimab in advanced cancers. Overall study results and limits: Clones of CD4+ and CD8+ blood T cells grew by week 6 at doses of 0.1 to 3.0 mg/kg.

Points on this clone: What it recognizes is unknown.

Clones were sequenced by immunoSEQ multiplex PCR, and TCRdb holds only the in-frame ones, with some missing. Of fewer than 80,000 clones listed, roughly 87% are singletons. This CDR3 is 15 amino acids long. The V end lost 4 bases, the J end lost 8 bases, and 18 bases lay between the germline ends. From germline, CDR1 is SGHRS and CDR2 YFSETQ. The chain is built from TRBV5-1 and TRBJ1-4; D gene unclear. Sequences were derived from CD4+ or CD8+ T cells sorted from blood, sampled in a trial of the OX40 agonist ivuxolimab. This clonotype was obtained from an adult with an advanced solid tumor such as melanoma, head and neck, liver or kidney cancer. CDR3 coding DNA: TGCGCCAGCAGCCCCGCCGGGAACCTCGAGGAAAAACTGTTTTTT. It encodes CASSPAGNLEEKLFF.